This T cell receptor (beta chain) was sequenced for a study of cytomegalovirus exposure and HLA in healthy donors. A multiplex PCR was run with 60 Vbeta primers and 13 Jbeta primers. The method was immunoSEQ multiplex PCR; TCRdb's version includes in-frame clones alone and lacks a portion of them. Seen here are tens of thousands of clones, less than 75% observed once, and the top ten hold about 23%. The V segment lost 0 bases and the J segment 1 base; nucleotides outside the gene matches: 8. Germline CDR1 is SGDLS and CDR2 is YYNGEE. This CDR3 contains 18 residues. Each donor's status was that of a healthy bone marrow donor. Whole-study findings and limits: In a later analysis, productive TCRs from donors in an Asian-associated ancestry cluster reportedly carried fewer N-insertions than the cohort mean.

On this clone: Its target is not known.

Sequenced: PBMCs. The clonotype was recovered from a man aged 45-60 years in good health and CMV-seropositive. The rearrangement joins TRBV9 to TRBJ2-2; 8 nucleotides align to TRBD2. The CDR3 sequence is CASSVAGVAGKNTGELFF. CDR3 bases: TGTGCCAGCAGCGTAGCAGGGGTAGCGGGGAAGAACACCGGGGAGCTGTTTTTT.